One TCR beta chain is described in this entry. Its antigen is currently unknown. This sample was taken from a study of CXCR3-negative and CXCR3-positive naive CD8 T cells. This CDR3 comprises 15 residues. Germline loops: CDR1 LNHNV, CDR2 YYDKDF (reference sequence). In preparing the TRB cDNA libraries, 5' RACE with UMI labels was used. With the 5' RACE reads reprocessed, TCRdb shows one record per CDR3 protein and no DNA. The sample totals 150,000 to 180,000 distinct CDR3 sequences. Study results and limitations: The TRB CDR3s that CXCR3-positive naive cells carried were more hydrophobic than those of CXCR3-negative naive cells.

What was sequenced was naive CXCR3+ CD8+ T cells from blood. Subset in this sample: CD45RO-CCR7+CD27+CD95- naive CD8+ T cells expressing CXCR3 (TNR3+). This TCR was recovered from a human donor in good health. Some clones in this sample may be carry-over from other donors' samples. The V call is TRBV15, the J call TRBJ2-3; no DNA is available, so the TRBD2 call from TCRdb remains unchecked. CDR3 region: CATSFRDSFTDTQYF.